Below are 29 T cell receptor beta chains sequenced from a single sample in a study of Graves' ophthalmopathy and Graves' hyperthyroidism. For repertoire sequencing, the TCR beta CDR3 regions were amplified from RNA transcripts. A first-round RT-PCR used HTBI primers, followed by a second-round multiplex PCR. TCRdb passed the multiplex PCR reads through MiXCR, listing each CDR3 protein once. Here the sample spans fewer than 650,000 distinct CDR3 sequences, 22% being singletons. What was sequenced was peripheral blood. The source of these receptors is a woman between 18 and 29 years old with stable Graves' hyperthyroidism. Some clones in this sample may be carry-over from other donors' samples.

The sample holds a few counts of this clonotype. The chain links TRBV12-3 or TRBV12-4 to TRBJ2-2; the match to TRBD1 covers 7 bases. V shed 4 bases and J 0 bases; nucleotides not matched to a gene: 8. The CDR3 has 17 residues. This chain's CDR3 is CASSSTWTGANTGELFF. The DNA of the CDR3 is TGTGCCAGCAGTTCGACTTGGACAGGAGCGAACACCGGGGAGCTGTTTTTT.

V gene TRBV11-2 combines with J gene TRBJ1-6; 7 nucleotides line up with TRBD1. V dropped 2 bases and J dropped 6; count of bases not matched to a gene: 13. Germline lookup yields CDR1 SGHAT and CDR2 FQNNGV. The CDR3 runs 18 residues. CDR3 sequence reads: CASSLSPGQKEVNSPLHF. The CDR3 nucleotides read TGTGCCAGCAGCTTAAGCCCGGGACAGAAAGAGGTTAATTCACCCCTCCACTTT.

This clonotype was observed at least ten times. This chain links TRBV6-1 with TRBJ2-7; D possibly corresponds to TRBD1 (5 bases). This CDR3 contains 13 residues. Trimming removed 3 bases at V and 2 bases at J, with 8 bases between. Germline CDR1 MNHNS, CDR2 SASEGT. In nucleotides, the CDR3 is TGTGCCAGCAGTGAGGGGCCTACCTACGAGCAGTACTTC. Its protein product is CASSEGPTYEQYF.

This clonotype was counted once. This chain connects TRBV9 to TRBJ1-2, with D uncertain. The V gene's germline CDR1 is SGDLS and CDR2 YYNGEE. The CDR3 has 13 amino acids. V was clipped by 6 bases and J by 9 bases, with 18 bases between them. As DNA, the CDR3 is TGTGCCAGCAAGGACCCATCTATTTATCGCTACACCTTC. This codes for CASKDPSIYRYTF. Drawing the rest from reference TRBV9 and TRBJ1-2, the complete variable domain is DSGVTQTPKHLITATGQRVTLRCSPRSGDLSVYWYQQSLDQGLQFLIQYYNGEERAKGNILERFSAQQFPDLHSELNLSSLELGDSALYFCASKDPSIYRYTFGSGTRLTVV.

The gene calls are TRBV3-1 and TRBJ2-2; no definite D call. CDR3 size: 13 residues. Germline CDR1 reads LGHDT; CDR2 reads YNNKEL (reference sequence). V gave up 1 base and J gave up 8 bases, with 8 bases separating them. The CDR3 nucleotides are TGTGCCAGCAGCCAAGCCCGAAGTGGGGAGCTGTTTTTT. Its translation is CASSQARSGELFF.

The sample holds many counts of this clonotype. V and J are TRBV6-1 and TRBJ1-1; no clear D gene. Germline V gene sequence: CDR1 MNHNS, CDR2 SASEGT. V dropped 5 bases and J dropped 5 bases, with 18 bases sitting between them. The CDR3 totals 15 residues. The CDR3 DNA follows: TGTGCCAGCAGTCCCGGAAGGGAGGGAGGGACTGAAGCTTTCTTT. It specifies CASSPGREGGTEAFF.

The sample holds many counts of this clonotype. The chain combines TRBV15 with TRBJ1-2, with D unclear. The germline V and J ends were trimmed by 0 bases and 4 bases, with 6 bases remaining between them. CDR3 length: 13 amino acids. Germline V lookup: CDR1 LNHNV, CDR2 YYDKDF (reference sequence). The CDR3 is CATSREGTYGYTF. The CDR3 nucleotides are TGTGCCACCAGCAGAGAGGGCACCTATGGCTACACCTTC.

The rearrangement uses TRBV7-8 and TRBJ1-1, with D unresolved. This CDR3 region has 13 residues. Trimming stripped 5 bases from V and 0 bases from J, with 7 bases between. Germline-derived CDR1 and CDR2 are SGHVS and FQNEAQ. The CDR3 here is CASSAFLNTEAFF. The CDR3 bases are TGTGCCAGCAGCGCCTTTCTGAACACTGAAGCTTTCTTT.

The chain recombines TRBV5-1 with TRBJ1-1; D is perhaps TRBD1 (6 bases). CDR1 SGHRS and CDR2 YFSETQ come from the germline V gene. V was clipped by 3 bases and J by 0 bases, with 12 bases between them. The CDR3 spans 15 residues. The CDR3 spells CASSSLGAMNTEAFF. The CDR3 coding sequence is TGCGCCAGCAGCTCTTTGGGGGCCATGAACACTGAAGCTTTCTTT.

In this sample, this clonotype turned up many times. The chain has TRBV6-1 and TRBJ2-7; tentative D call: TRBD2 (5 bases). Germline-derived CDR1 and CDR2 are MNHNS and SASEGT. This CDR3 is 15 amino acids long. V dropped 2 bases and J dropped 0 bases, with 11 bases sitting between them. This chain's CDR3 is CASSELDEGSYEQYF. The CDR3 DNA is TGTGCCAGCAGTGAACTGGACGAGGGCTCCTACGAGCAGTACTTC.

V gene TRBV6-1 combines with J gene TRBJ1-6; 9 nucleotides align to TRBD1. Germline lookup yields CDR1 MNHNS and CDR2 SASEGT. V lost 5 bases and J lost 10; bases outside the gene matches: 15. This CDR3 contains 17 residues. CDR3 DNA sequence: TGTGCCAGCAGTCCCATACTCCCGGGACAGGGAGGCTCACCCCTCCACTTT. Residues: CASSPILPGQGGSPLHF.

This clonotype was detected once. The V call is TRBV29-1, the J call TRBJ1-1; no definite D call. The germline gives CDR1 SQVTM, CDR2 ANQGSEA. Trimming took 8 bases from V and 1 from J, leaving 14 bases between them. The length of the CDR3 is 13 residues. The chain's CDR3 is CSLLLDKNTEAFF. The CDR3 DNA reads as TGCAGCCTTCTTCTAGACAAGAACACTGAAGCTTTCTTT.

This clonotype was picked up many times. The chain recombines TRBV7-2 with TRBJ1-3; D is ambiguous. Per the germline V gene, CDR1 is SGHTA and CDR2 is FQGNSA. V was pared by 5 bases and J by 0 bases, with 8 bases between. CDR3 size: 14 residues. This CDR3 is CASSAQPSGNTIYF. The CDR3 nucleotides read TGTGCCAGCAGCGCACAGCCCTCTGGAAACACCATATATTTT.

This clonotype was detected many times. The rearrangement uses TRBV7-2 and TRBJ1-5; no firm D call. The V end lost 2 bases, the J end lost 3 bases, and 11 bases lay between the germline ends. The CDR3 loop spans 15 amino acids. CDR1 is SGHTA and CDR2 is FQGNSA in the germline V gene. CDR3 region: CASSLWGSYNQPQHF. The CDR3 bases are TGTGCCAGCAGCTTATGGGGATCCTACAATCAGCCCCAGCATTTT.

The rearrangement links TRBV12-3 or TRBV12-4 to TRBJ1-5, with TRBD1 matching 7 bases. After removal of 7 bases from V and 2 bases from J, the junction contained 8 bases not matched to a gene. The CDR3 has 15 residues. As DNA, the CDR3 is TGTGCCAGCACTTCCACAGGGGAGGGCAATCAGCCCCAGCATTTT. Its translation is CASTSTGEGNQPQHF.

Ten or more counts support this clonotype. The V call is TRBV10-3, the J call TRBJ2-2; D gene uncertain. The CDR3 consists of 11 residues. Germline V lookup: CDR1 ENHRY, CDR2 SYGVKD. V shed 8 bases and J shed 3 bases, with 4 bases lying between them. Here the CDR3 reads CAILDTGELFF. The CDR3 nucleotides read TGTGCCATCTTAGACACCGGGGAGCTGTTTTTT.

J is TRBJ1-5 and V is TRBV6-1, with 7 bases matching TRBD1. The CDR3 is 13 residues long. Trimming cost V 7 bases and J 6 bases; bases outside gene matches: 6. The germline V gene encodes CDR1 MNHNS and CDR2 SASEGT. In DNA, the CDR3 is TGTGCCAGCATGACAGGGATAGGTCAGCCCCAGCATTTT. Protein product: CASMTGIGQPQHF.

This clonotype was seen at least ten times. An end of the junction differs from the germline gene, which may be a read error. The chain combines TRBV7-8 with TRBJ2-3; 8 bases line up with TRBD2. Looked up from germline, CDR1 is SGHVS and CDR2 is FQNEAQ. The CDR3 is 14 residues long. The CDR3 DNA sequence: TGTGCCTGCAGCACCAGCGGGAGAGCGGATACGCAGTATTTT. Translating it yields CACSTSGRADTQYF. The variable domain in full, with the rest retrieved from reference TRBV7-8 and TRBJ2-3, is GAGVSQSPRYKVAKRGQDVALRCDPISGHVSLFWYQQALGQGPEFLTYFQNEAQLDKSGLPSDRFFAERPEGSVSTLKIQRTQQEDSAVYLCACSTSGRADTQYFGPGTRLTVL.

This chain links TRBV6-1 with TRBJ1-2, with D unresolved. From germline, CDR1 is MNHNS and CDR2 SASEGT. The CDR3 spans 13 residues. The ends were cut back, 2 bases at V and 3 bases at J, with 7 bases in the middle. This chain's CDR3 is CASSETRYYGYTF. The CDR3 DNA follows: TGTGCCAGCAGTGAAACCCGATACTATGGCTACACCTTC.

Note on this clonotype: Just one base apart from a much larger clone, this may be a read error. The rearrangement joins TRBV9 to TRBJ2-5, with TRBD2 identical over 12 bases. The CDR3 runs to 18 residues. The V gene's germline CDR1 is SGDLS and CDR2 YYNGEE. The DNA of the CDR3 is TGTACCAGCAGCGTAGTAGGGGGGACTAGCGGGCTTCAAGAGACCCAGTACTTC. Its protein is CTSSVVGGTSGLQETQYF.

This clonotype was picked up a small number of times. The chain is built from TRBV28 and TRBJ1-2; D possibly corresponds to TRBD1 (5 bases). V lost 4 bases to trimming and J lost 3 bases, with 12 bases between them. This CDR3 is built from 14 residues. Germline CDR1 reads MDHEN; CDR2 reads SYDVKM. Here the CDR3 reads CASSSLGRHYGYTF. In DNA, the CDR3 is TGTGCCAGCAGTTCTCTGGGACGACACTATGGCTACACCTTC.

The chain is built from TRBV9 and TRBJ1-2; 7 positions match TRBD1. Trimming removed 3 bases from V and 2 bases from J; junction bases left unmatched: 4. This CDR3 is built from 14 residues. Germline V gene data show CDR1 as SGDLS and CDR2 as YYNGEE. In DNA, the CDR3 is TGTGCCAGCAGCGGCACACAGGGGAACTATGGCTACACCTTC. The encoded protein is CASSGTQGNYGYTF.

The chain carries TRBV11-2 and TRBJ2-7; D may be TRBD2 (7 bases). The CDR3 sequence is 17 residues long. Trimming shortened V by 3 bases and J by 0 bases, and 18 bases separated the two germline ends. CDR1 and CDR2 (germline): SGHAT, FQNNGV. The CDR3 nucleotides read TGTGCCAGCAGCTTTTTGATCGGGGGGCCCTTCTCCTACGAGCAGTACTTC. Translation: CASSFLIGGPFSYEQYF.

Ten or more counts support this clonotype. The CDR3 nucleotides are TGTGCCAGCAGATTATCGGAGGCGGAGGGTAGTGGCACTGAAGCTTTCTTT. Translating gives CASRLSEAEGSGTEAFF. The chain has TRBV7-2 and TRBJ1-1; no clear D gene. V dropped 6 bases and J dropped 4 bases, with 24 bases sitting between them. Germline loops: CDR1 SGHTA, CDR2 FQGNSA. CDR3 length: 17 residues.

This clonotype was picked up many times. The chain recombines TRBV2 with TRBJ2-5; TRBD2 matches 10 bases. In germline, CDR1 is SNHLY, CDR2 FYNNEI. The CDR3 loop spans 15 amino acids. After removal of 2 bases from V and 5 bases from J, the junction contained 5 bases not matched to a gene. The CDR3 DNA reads TGTGCCAGCAGTGAAAGGCTAGCGGGAGCGGAGACCCAGTACTTC. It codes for CASSERLAGAETQYF.

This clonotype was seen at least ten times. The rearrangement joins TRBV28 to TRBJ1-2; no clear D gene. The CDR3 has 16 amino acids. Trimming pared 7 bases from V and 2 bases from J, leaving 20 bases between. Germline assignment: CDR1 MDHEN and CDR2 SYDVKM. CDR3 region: CASTLLSDRLNYGYTF. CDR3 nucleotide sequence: TGTGCCAGCACTCTCCTATCGGACCGGCTGAACTATGGCTACACCTTC.

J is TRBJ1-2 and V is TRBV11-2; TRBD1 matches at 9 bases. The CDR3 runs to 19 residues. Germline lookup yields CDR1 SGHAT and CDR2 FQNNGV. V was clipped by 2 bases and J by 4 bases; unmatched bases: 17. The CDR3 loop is CASSLSRSNPGQGIYGYTF. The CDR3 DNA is TGTGCCAGCAGCTTATCCAGATCTAATCCGGGACAGGGTATCTATGGCTACACCTTC.

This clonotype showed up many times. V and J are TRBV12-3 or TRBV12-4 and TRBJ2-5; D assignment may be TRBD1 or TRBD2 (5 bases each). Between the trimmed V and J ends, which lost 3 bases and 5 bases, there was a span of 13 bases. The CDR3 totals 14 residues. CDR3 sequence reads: CASSLAGTRETQYF. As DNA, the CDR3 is TGTGCCAGCAGTTTGGCAGGGACGAGGGAGACCCAGTACTTC.

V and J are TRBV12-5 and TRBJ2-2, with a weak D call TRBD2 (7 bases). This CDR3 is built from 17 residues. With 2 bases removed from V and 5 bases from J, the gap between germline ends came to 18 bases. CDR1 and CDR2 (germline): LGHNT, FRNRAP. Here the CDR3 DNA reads TGTGCTAGTGGTTTGATGGGCGGGGGCGCCGGGACCGGGGAGCTGTTTTTT. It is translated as CASGLMGGGAGTGELFF.